The 29 T cell receptor beta chains below were found in one sample sequenced in a study of blood T cell repertoires in COVID-19. The repertoire was sequenced with immunoSEQ multiplex PCR; TCRdb's copy has only in-frame clones and lacks some. Here the sample spans approximately 28,000 clones, 85% to 95% being singletons. Specimen: peripheral blood. Receptors originate from a woman aged 70-85 years with COVID-19, enrolled during active disease.

The chain carries TRBV10-3 and TRBJ2-1; 8 bases map to TRBD2. Germline-derived CDR1 and CDR2 are ENHRY and SYGVKD. The CDR3 has 15 residues. Trimming cost V 5 bases and J 9 bases; bases outside gene matches: 12. The CDR3: CAISQAGEEGGEQFF. In DNA, the CDR3 is TGTGCCATCAGTCAAGCGGGAGAGGAGGGTGGTGAGCAGTTCTTC.

This clone was counted a single time. This chain uses TRBV6-5 with TRBJ1-5, with D tentatively TRBD1 (6 bases). Germline V CDR1 and CDR2: MNHEY, SVGAGI. Trimming cost V 5 bases and J 5 bases, with 13 bases left between them. The CDR3 totals 14 residues. CDR3 bases: TGTGCCAGCAGTCGTGGACAGATTGATCAGCCCCAGCATTTT. It specifies CASSRGQIDQPQHF.

In this sample, this clone turned up once. V and J are TRBV3-1 (or the pseudogene TRBV3-2) and TRBJ2-3, with 14 bases matching TRBD2. The germline CDR1 and CDR2 sequences are LGHDT and YNNKEL (reference sequence). CDR3 length: 19 residues. Losses at the gene ends were 2 bases for V and 2 bases for J; bases not matched to a gene: 9. CDR3 nucleotide sequence: TGTGCCAGCAGCCAAACCATACCGGGACTAGCGGGGGCCACAGATACGCAGTATTTT. Amino acid sequence: CASSQTIPGLAGATDTQYF.

The chain recombines TRBV10-1 with TRBJ2-2, with 7 bases lining up with TRBD1. The CDR3 extends over 14 amino acids. Germline CDR1 and CDR2: WNHNN and SYGVQD (reference sequence). V lost 8 bases, J lost 2 bases, and 5 bases stayed unmatched. The CDR3 bases are TGCGCCAGCCTTAGACAGGGTAACACCGGGGAGCTGTTTTTT. It specifies CASLRQGNTGELFF.

The chain carries TRBV18 and TRBJ1-4; perhaps TRBD1 as D (6 bases). CDR1 is KGHSH, CDR2 LQKENI, per germline. Trimming took off 3 bases at V and 5 bases at J, with 13 bases between the two ends. This CDR3 has 15 residues. For the CDR3, the DNA is TGTGCCAGCTCACCTCCTGGACAGCTAAATGAAAAACTGTTTTTT. It translates to CASSPPGQLNEKLFF.

The chain carries TRBV7-9 and TRBJ1-4; possibly TRBD1 for D (5 bases). Trimming left V 10 bases short and J 5 bases short, with 17 bases between. The CDR3 runs to 14 residues. Germline loops: CDR1 SEHNR, CDR2 FQNEAQ (reference sequence). The CDR3 DNA reads as TGTGCCATCGCGGAGAGACAGCTGAATGAAAAACTGTTTTTT. It is translated as CAIAERQLNEKLFF.

The chain employs TRBV19 and TRBJ2-7; no reliable D call. Germline lookup yields CDR1 LNHDA and CDR2 SQIVND (reference sequence). The V end lost 0 bases, the J end lost 2 bases, and 11 bases lay between the germline ends. The CDR3 extends over 15 amino acids. CDR3 nucleotides: TGTGCCAGTAGTATAGACTGGAGCCGCGCCTACGAGCAGTACTTC. This translates into CASSIDWSRAYEQYF. Looking up the rest from reference TRBV19 and TRBJ2-7 gives the full variable domain: DGGITQSPKYLFRKEGQNVTLSCEQNLNHDAMYWYRQDPGQGLRLIYYSQIVNDFQKGDIAEGYSVSREKKESFPLTVTSAQKNPTAFYLCASSIDWSRAYEQYFGPGTRLTVT.

V gene TRBV6-1 combines with J gene TRBJ1-1, with 7 bases fitting TRBD1. Looked up from germline, CDR1 is MNHNS and CDR2 is SASEGT. The J segment lost 3 bases and the V segment lost 3 bases, leaving 1 base of the junction unmatched. This CDR3 is built from 13 residues. Here the CDR3 DNA reads TGTGCCAGCAGTGATACAGGGGACACTGAAGCTTTCTTT. It codes for CASSDTGDTEAFF.

The chain links TRBV5-1 to TRBJ2-1; TRBD2 matches at 10 bases. Germline V lookup: CDR1 SGHRS, CDR2 YFSETQ. Unmatched junction bases numbered 2, after V lost 5 bases and J lost 0 bases. The CDR3 covers 15 residues. The CDR3 is CASSSSGSSYNEQFF. CDR3 coding DNA: TGCGCCAGCAGTTCTAGCGGGAGCTCCTACAATGAGCAGTTCTTC.

The genes are TRBV6-5 and TRBJ1-1; D is unclear. CDR1 and CDR2 (germline): MNHEY, SVGAGI. This CDR3 spans 15 amino acids. V gave up 0 bases and J gave up 3 bases, with 11 bases separating them. CDR3 nucleotide sequence: TGTGCCAGCAGTTACTCTTCTTCCCCTCACACTGAAGCTTTCTTT. As protein: CASSYSSSPHTEAFF.

The chain uses TRBV13 and TRBJ2-3; 9 bases are shared with TRBD1. The V gene end was trimmed by 2 bases and the J gene end by 7 bases; junction bases not matched to a gene: 10. This CDR3 has 16 amino acids. Germline values: CDR1 PRHDT, CDR2 FYEKMQ (reference sequence). The CDR3 nucleotides are TGTGCCAGCAGCTTACGGGGACAGGGAAATAAGAATACGCAGTATTTT. Encoded protein: CASSLRGQGNKNTQYF.

The chain uses TRBV5-1 and TRBJ2-1; 10 bases fit TRBD1. Germline V gene lookup returns CDR1 SGHRS and CDR2 YFSETQ. Trimming removed 4 bases from V and 7 bases from J; junction bases left unmatched: 8. The CDR3 contains 15 residues. The CDR3 DNA follows: TGCGCCAGCAGCCCGACCGGGACAGGGGAAAATGAGCAGTTCTTC. Translation: CASSPTGTGENEQFF.

The CDR3 region is CASSSWTSGANTGELFF. The CDR3 DNA reads as TGTGCCAGCAGCTCCTGGACTAGCGGGGCGAACACCGGGGAGCTGTTTTTT. The chain joins TRBV13 to TRBJ2-2; 12 bases line up with TRBD2. The CDR3 has 17 amino acids. Germline-derived CDR1 and CDR2 are PRHDT and FYEKMQ (reference sequence). V was pared by 4 bases and J by 0 bases, with 3 bases of the junction left unmatched. Full variable domain (rest looked up from reference TRBV13 and TRBJ2-2): AAGVIQSPRHLIKEKRETATLKCYPIPRHDTVYWYQQGPGQDPQFLISFYEKMQSDKGSIPDRFSAQQFSDYHSELNMSSLELGDSALYFCASSSWTSGANTGELFFGEGSRLTVL.

In DNA, the CDR3 is TGTGCCAGCAGTGATGGAGTAGCGGGTCGAACGGGGGAGCAGTACTTC. As protein: CASSDGVAGRTGEQYF. The rearrangement joins TRBV25-1 to TRBJ2-7; 7 bases match TRBD2. Germline V gene lookup returns CDR1 MGHDK and CDR2 SYGVNS. V lost 3 bases, J lost 7 bases, and 15 bases stayed unmatched. There are 16 residues in the CDR3.

The rearrangement uses TRBV7-9 and TRBJ1-1; D gene uncertain. CDR1 SEHNR and CDR2 FQNEAQ come from the germline V gene (reference sequence). V lost 4 bases and J 1 base, leaving 10 bases between the germline ends. The CDR3 is made up of 14 amino acids. CDR3 protein: CASSSPQTNTEAFF. The CDR3 bases are TGTGCCAGCAGCTCACCACAGACGAACACTGAAGCTTTCTTT.

The V gene is TRBV4-3, the J gene TRBJ1-1; D is perhaps TRBD1 (5 bases). The V end lost 0 bases, the J end lost 4 bases, and 12 bases lay between the germline ends. Per the germline V gene, CDR1 is LGHNA and CDR2 is YSLEER. The CDR3 has 15 amino acids. The CDR3 sequence is CASSQESGVGTEAFF. The CDR3 DNA reads TGCGCCAGCAGCCAAGAGTCGGGGGTCGGCACTGAAGCTTTCTTT.

The rearrangement links TRBV19 to TRBJ1-5, with TRBD1 as a possible D gene (5 bases). CDR1 and CDR2 (germline): LNHDA, SQIVND (reference sequence). Deletions cut 4 bases from V and 1 base from J, with 14 bases between. There are 16 residues in the CDR3. This chain's CDR3 is CASSSLQARSNQPQHF. The CDR3 DNA sequence: TGTGCCAGTAGTAGCCTACAGGCCAGGAGCAATCAGCCCCAGCATTTT.

The chain uses TRBV9 and TRBJ2-5, with 9 bases aligning to TRBD2. J was trimmed by 1 base and V by 3 bases; bases with no gene match: 7. Germline values: CDR1 SGDLS, CDR2 YYNGEE. This CDR3 contains 16 residues. The CDR3 DNA is TGTGCCAGCAGCGCAAGACTAGCGGATTTCCAAGAGACCCAGTACTTC. Encoded protein: CASSARLADFQETQYF.

The J gene is TRBJ2-1, the V gene TRBV29-1; TRBD1 aligns across 7 bases. V lost 0 bases to trimming and J lost 6 bases; unmatched junction nucleotides: 11. The CDR3 covers 16 residues. Germline CDR1 reads SQVTM; CDR2 reads ANQGSEA. The CDR3 spells CSVEDRRRGRVNEQFF. CDR3 DNA: TGCAGCGTTGAAGATCGCCGAAGGGGGCGGGTCAATGAGCAGTTCTTC.

The V and J genes are TRBV12-5 and TRBJ1-2, with 9 bases that match TRBD1. With V trimmed by 3 bases and J by 7 bases, 6 bases remained unmatched. The CDR3 is 14 residues long. Per germline, CDR1 LGHNT and CDR2 FRNRAP. Here the CDR3 DNA reads TGTGCTAGTGGTTTAGAACAGGGGGCATTTGGCTACACCTTC. Translation: CASGLEQGAFGYTF.

V gene TRBV4-1 combines with J gene TRBJ1-4; D unresolved. The V and J ends lost 1 base and 8 bases respectively, with 14 bases between them. The length of the CDR3 is 15 residues. Germline values: CDR1 MGHRA, CDR2 YSYEKL. Here the CDR3 reads CASSQGVGLREKLFF. CDR3 bases: TGCGCCAGCAGCCAAGGCGTCGGACTTCGCGAAAAACTGTTTTTT.

This chain links TRBV7-8 with TRBJ2-1; D uncertain. The CDR3 sequence is 11 residues long. Trimming cost V 5 bases and J 8 bases, with 7 bases left between them. Germline V CDR1 and CDR2: SGHVS, FQNEAQ. CDR3 sequence: CASSPRYEQFF. CDR3 DNA sequence: TGTGCCAGCAGCCCTAGGTATGAGCAGTTCTTC.

V usage is TRBV21-1 and J usage is TRBJ1-5. TRBV21-1 is a pseudogene locus. This CDR3 spans 18 amino acids. The CDR3 loop is CASSKVAVRKIGNQPQHF. The CDR3 DNA reads TGTGCCAGCAGCAAAGTGGCGGTTCGAAAGATTGGCAATCAGCCCCAGCATTTT.

The chain employs TRBV2 and TRBJ1-4; 7 bases line up with TRBD1. Trimming removed 6 bases from V and 8 bases from J; junction bases left unmatched: 12. CDR1 is SNHLY and CDR2 is FYNNEI in the germline V gene. The CDR3 length is 15 residues. The CDR3 coding sequence is TGTGCCAGCAGCGGCCTAGGGGGCTCGGAAGAAAAACTGTTTTTT. This encodes CASSGLGGSEEKLFF.

CDR3 sequence reads: CASSPGQGAGNTIYF. The CDR3 coding sequence is TGTGCCAGCTCCCCGGGACAGGGGGCTGGAAACACCATATATTTT. This chain uses TRBV18 with TRBJ1-3, with 11 bases lining up with TRBD1. The J segment lost 2 bases and the V segment lost 6 bases, leaving 3 bases of the junction unmatched. Germline CDR1 is KGHSH and CDR2 is LQKENI. This CDR3 comprises 15 residues.

The gene calls are TRBV28 and TRBJ2-7, with TRBD1 as a possible D gene (5 bases). Looked up from germline, CDR1 is MDHEN and CDR2 is SYDVKM. Deletions cut 6 bases from V and 3 bases from J, with 12 bases between. The CDR3 loop spans 13 amino acids. CDR3 DNA sequence: TGTGCCAGCAGCAGCCTAGACAGCTACGAGCAGTACTTC. Its protein is CASSSLDSYEQYF.

The gene calls are TRBV6-5 and TRBJ2-7; D is perhaps TRBD2 (5 bases). Germline-derived CDR1 and CDR2 are MNHEY and SVGAGI. Trimming removed 8 bases from V and 9 bases from J, with 14 bases in between. The CDR3 contains 11 residues. CDR3 sequence: CASPSGIGQYF. The CDR3, as DNA: TGTGCCAGCCCGTCGGGGATTGGGCAGTACTTC.

The chain links TRBV9 to TRBJ1-1; 8 nucleotides agree with TRBD1. The CDR3 is made up of 19 amino acids. Germline CDR1 SGDLS, CDR2 YYNGEE. Trimming took 0 bases from V and 0 from J; bases not matched to a gene: 13. CDR3: CASSVATSETGVMNTEAFF. Written as DNA, the CDR3 is TGTGCCAGCAGCGTAGCTACTTCGGAGACAGGGGTCATGAACACTGAAGCTTTCTTT.

The chain carries TRBV27 and TRBJ2-7, with 11 bases lining up with TRBD1. Germline loops: CDR1 MNHEY, CDR2 SMNVEV (reference sequence). Trimming cost V 5 bases and J 3 bases; bases outside gene matches: 3. This CDR3 is 14 amino acids long. CDR3: CASSRGTGGYEQYF. As DNA, the CDR3 is TGTGCCAGCAGTCGTGGGACAGGGGGCTACGAGCAGTACTTC.